The rows below give T cell receptor beta chains drawn from one sample of a study of identical twins. TCRdb re-derived calls from the 5' RACE reads in MiXCR, one entry per CDR3 protein. The sample gives a few hundred thousand distinct CDR3 sequences, 10% to 15% of which show up once; 7.2% is in the top ten. This same sample was also taken into another study, of yellow fever vaccine responses in identical twins.

Sequencing was done on a sample of CD8+ T cells sorted from blood. All receptors derive from a woman aged 18-30 years in good health. The CDR3 runs from the conserved cysteine through the conserved F or W. The D gene is left open where the match is weak. Clone size is shown for a subset of rows, as once, few, many or a class of expanded clone.

>14|TRBV4-1|TRBJ2-7|.|many
CASSQGTGRDEQYF
TGCGCCAGCAGCCAAGGGACGGGCCGTGACGAGCAGTACTTC
>15|TRBV15|TRBJ2-3|TRBD2|few
CATSTGRGSTDTQYF
TGTGCCACCAGCACGGGGAGGGGTTCCACAGATACGCAGTATTTT
>14|TRBV10-2|TRBJ2-5|.|few
CASRPRWVLETQYF
TGCGCCAGCAGGCCGCGGTGGGTACTGGAGACCCAGTACTTC
>15|TRBV7-2|TRBJ1-2|.|.
CASSPYGKANYGYTF
TGTGCCAGCAGCCCATACGGGAAGGCTAACTATGGCTACACCTTC
>15|TRBV3-1|TRBJ2-4|.|few
CASSQGLAGSQKQYF
TGTGCCAGCAGCCAAGGTCTCGCGGGGTCTCAAAAACAATACTTC
>17|TRBV27|TRBJ2-5|TRBD2|few
CASSFLAGVGIQETQYF
TGTGCCAGCAGTTTCCTAGCGGGGGTAGGGATCCAAGAGACCCAGTACTTC
>15|TRBV7-3|TRBJ2-3|.|few
CASSQVPGGTDTQYF
TGTGCCAGCAGTCAAGTCCCGGGGGGCACAGATACGCAGTATTTT
>17|TRBV29-1|TRBJ1-1|.|many
CSVYPEVREGRRTEAFF
TGCAGCGTCTATCCGGAGGTTCGGGAAGGAAGAAGGACTGAAGCTTTCTTT
>14|TRBV20-1|TRBJ1-2|TRBD1|many
CSASPGQGSDGYTF
TGCAGTGCTAGTCCGGGACAGGGTTCTGATGGCTACACCTTC
>14|TRBV29-1|TRBJ2-2|TRBD1|.
CSVWDRGNTGELFF
TGCAGCGTTTGGGACAGGGGGAACACCGGGGAGCTGTTTTTT
>13|TRBV15|TRBJ1-5|TRBD1|.
CATRQGADHPQHF
TGTGCCACCAGACAGGGGGCTGATCACCCCCAGCATTTT
>16|TRBV19|TRBJ2-3|TRBD2|few
CASSFRTSEPTDTQYF
TGTGCCAGTAGTTTTCGGACTAGCGAGCCCACAGATACGCAGTATTTT
>14|TRBV28|TRBJ1-1|.|.
CASSLTVLNTEAFF
TGTGCCAGCAGTTTAACAGTCCTGAACACTGAAGCTTTCTTT
>14|TRBV11-3|TRBJ2-7|.|.
CASSLRGRDYEQYF
TGTGCCAGCAGCTTACGTGGACGGGACTACGAGCAGTACTTC
>15|TRBV9|TRBJ2-7|TRBD2|few
CASSVGSSGINEQYF
TGTGCCAGCAGCGTAGGGAGTAGCGGGATAAACGAGCAGTACTTC
>13|TRBV25-1|TRBJ1-1|.|.
CASSEFFRGEAFF
TGTGCCAGCAGTGAATTTTTTCGCGGTGAAGCTTTCTTT
>14|TRBV15|TRBJ1-1|.|few
CATRETGMGTEAFF
TGTGCCACCAGGGAAACAGGGATGGGAACTGAAGCTTTCTTT
>12|TRBV12-3/TRBV12-4|TRBJ2-2|.|.
CASSWETGELFF
TGTGCCAGCAGTTGGGAGACCGGGGAGCTGTTTTTT
>16|TRBV12-3/TRBV12-4|TRBJ2-5|TRBD2|.
CASSAPGLAGQETQYF
TGTGCCAGCAGTGCGCCGGGACTAGCGGGCCAAGAGACCCAGTACTTC
>16|TRBV6-1|TRBJ2-3|TRBD1|.
CASSEPRDRAIDTQYF
TGTGCCAGCAGTGAACCTCGGGACAGGGCCATAGATACGCAGTATTTT
>16|TRBV5-1|TRBJ2-3|TRBD2|few
CASSLVGGRGTDTQYF
TGCGCCAGCAGCTTGGTCGGCGGGAGAGGCACAGATACGCAGTATTTT
>15|TRBV20-1|TRBJ2-2|TRBD2|few
CSAGTSGRSDGELFF
TGCAGTGCCGGGACTAGCGGGAGATCCGACGGGGAGCTGTTTTTT
>15|TRBV28|TRBJ2-1|.|.
CASSLMVGDYNEQFF
TGTGCCAGCAGTTTAATGGTGGGTGACTACAATGAGCAGTTCTTC